This TCR beta chain was found in a study of radiotherapy plus CTLA-4 blockade in lung cancer. Findings and limits, study-wide: Blood TCR clones of tumor origin expanded after radiotherapy plus ipilimumab.

TCRdb's copy holds only in-frame clones and misses some; the assay was immunoSEQ multiplex PCR. The sample carries 70,000 to 90,000 clones, around 84% recorded once. Note on this clone: Its target is not known.

The source material was peripheral blood, sampled from a patient treated with radiotherapy plus ipilimumab. The sequence came from a human donor with non-small cell lung cancer who had stable disease on radiotherapy plus ipilimumab.

The CDR3 region is CASSRTGGMNTEAFF. Written as DNA, the CDR3 is TGTGCCAGCAGTAGGACAGGGGGAATGAACACTGAAGCTTTCTTT. The chain employs TRBV2 and TRBJ1-1; 10 nucleotides agree with TRBD1. The CDR3 consists of 15 residues. The germline gives CDR1 SNHLY, CDR2 FYNNEI. The ends lost 5 bases at V and 0 bases at J; junction bases unmatched: 3.